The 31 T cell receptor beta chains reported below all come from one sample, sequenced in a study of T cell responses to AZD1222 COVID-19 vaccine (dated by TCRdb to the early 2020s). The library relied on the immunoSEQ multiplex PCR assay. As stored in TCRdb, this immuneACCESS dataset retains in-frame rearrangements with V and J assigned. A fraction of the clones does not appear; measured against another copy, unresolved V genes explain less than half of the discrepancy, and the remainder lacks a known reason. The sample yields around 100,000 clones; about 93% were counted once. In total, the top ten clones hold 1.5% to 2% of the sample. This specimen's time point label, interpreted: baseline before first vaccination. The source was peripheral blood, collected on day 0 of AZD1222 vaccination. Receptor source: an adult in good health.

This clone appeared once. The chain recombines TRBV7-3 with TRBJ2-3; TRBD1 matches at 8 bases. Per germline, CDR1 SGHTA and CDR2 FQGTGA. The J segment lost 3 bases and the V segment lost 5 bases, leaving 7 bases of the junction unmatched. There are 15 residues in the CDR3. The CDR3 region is CASSRDRSATDTQYF. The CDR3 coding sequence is TGTGCCAGCAGCCGGGACAGGTCGGCAACAGATACGCAGTATTTT.

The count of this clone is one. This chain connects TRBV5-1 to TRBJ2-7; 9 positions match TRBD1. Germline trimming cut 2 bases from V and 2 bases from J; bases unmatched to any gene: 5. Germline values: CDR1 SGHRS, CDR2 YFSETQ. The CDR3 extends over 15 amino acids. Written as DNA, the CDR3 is TGCGCCAGCAGCTTAAACAGGGGGCAGACCTACGAGCAGTACTTC. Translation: CASSLNRGQTYEQYF.

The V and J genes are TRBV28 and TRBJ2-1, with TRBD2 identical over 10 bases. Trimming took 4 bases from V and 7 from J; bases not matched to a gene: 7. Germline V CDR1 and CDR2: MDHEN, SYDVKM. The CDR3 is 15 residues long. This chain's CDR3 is CASSSRAGGPNEQFF. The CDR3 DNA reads TGTGCCAGCAGTTCCCGAGCGGGAGGGCCAAATGAGCAGTTCTTC.

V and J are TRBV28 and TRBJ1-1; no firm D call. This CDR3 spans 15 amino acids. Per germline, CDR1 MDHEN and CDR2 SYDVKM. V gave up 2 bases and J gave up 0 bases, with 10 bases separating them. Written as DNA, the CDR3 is TGTGCCAGCAGTTTACCCGTAGACATGAACACTGAAGCTTTCTTT. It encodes CASSLPVDMNTEAFF. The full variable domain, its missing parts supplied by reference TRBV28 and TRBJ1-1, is DVKVTQSSRYLVKRTGEKVFLECVQDMDHENMFWYRQDPGLGLRLIYFSYDVKMKEKGDIPEGYSVSREKKERFSLILESASTNQTSMYLCASSLPVDMNTEAFFGQGTRLTVV.

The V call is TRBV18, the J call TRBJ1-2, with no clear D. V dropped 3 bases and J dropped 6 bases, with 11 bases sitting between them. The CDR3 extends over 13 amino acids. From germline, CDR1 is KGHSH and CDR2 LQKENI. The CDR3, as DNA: TGTGCCAGCTCACCCTCGGGCGGAGATGGCTACACCTTC. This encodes CASSPSGGDGYTF. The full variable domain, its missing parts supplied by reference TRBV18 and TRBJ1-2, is NAGVMQNPRHLVRRRGQEARLRCSPMKGHSHVYWYRQLPEEGLKFMVYLQKENIIDESGMPKERFSAEFPKEGPSILRIQQVVRGDSAAYFCASSPSGGDGYTFGSGTRLTVV.

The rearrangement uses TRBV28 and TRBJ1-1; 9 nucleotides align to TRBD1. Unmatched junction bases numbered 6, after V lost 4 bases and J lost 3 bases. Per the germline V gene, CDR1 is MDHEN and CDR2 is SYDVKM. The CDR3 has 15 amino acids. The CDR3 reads CASSWLTGGDTEAFF. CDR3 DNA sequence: TGTGCCAGCAGTTGGTTGACAGGGGGGGACACTGAAGCTTTCTTT.

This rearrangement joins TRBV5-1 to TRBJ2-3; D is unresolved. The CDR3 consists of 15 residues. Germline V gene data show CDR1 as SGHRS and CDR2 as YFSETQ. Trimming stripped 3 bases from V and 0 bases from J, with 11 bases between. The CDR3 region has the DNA TGCGCCAGCAGCTCAGAATTATCTAGCACAGATACGCAGTATTTT. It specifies CASSSELSSTDTQYF.

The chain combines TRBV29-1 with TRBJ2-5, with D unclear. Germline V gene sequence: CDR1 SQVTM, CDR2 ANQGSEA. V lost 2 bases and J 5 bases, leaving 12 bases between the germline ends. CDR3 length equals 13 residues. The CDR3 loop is CSVEFVTRETQYF. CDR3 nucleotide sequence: TGCAGCGTTGAATTCGTAACGCGGGAGACCCAGTACTTC.

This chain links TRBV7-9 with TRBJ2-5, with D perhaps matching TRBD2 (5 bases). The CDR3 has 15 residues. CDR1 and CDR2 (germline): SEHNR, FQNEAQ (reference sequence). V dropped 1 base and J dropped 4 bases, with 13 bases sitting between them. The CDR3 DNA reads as TGTGCCAGCAGCTTAGGGACCCCAGGAGGAGAGACCCAGTACTTC. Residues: CASSLGTPGGETQYF.

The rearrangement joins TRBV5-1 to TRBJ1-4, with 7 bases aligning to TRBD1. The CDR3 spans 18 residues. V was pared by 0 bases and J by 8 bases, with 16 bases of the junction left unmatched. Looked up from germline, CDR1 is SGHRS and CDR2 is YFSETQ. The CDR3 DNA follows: TGCGCCAGCAGCTTGGGGGGGACCAGCTTCCGGGACAGCGAAAAACTGTTTTTT. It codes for CASSLGGTSFRDSEKLFF. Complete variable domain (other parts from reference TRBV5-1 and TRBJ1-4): KAGVTQTPRYLIKTRGQQVTLSCSPISGHRSVSWYQQTPGQGLQFLFEYFSETQRNKGNFPGRFSGRQFSNSRSEMNVSTLELGDSALYLCASSLGGTSFRDSEKLFFGSGTQLSVL.

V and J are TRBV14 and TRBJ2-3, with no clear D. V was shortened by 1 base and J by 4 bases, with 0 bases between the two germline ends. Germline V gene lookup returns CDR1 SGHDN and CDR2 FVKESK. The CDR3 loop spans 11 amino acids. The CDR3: CASSQADTQYF. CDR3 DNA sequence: TGTGCCAGCAGCCAAGCAGATACGCAGTATTTT.

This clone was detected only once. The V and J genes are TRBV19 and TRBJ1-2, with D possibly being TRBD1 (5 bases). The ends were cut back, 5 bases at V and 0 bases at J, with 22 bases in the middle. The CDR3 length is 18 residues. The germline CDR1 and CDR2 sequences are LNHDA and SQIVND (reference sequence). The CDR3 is CASSPQPGWLRANYGYTF. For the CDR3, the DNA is TGTGCCAGTAGTCCTCAACCAGGGTGGCTAAGAGCTAACTATGGCTACACCTTC.

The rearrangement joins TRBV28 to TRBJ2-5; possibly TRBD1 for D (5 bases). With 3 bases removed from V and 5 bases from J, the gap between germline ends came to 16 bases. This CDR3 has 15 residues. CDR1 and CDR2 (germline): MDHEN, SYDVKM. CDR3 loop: CASSFLEAGLETQYF. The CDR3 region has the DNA TGTGCCAGCAGTTTCTTAGAGGCAGGGTTGGAGACCCAGTACTTC.

As DNA, the CDR3 is TGTGCCAGTACTATTTGGGGGAGCTGGCAGCCCCAGCATTTT. This translates into CASTIWGSWQPQHF. The J gene is TRBJ1-5, the V gene TRBV19; D might be TRBD1 (5 bases). CDR3 length: 14 amino acids. Trimming took off 7 bases at V and 7 bases at J, with 17 bases between the two ends. Germline assignment: CDR1 LNHDA and CDR2 SQIVND (reference sequence).

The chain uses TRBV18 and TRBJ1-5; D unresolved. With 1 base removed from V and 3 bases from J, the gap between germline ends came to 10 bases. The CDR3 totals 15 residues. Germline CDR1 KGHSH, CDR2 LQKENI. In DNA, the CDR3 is TGTGCCAGCTCACCACGGCGGGAGGCCAATCAGCCCCAGCATTTT. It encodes CASSPRREANQPQHF.

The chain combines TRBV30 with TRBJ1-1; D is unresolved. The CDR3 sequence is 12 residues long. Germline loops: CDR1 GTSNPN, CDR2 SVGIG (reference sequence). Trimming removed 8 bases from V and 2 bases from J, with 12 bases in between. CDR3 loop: CAGNRGNTEAFF. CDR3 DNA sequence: TGTGCCGGCAACCGTGGTAACACTGAAGCTTTCTTT.

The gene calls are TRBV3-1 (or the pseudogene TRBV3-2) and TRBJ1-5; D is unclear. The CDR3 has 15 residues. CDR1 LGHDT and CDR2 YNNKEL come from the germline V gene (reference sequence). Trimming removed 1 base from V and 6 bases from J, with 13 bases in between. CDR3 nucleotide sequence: TGTGCCAGCAGCCAAGCGATCGGAACTTTTCAGCCCCAGCATTTT. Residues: CASSQAIGTFQPQHF.

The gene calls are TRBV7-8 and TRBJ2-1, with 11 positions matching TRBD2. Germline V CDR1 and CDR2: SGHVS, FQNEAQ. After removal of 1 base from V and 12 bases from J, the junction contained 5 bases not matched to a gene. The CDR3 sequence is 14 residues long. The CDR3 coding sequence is TGTGCCAGCAGCTTAGAAAATCTAGCGGGAGGGCAGTTCTTC. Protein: CASSLENLAGGQFF.

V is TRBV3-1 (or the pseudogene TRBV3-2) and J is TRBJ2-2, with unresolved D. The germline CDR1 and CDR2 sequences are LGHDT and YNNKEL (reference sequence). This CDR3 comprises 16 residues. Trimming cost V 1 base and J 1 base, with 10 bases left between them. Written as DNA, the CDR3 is TGTGCCAGCAGCCAAGTTCCTCATATGAACACCGGGGAGCTGTTTTTT. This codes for CASSQVPHMNTGELFF.

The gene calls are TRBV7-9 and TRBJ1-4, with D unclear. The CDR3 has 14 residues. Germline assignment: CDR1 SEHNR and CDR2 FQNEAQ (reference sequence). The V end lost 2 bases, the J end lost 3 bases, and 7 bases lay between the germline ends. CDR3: CASSLTSPNEKLFF. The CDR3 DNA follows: TGTGCCAGCAGCTTAACGTCTCCTAATGAAAAACTGTTTTTT. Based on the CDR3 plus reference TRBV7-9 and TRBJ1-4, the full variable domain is DTGVSQNPRHKITKRGQNVTFRCDPISEHNRLYWYRQTLGQGPEFLTYFQNEAQLEKSRLLSDRFSAERPKGSFSTLEIQRTEQGDSAMYLCASSLTSPNEKLFFGSGTQLSVL.

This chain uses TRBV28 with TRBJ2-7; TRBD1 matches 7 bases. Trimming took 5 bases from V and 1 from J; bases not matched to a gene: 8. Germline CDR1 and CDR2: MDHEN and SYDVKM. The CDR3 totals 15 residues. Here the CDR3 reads CASSGGQELSYEQYF. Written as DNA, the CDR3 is TGTGCCAGCAGTGGCGGACAGGAGCTTTCCTACGAGCAGTACTTC.

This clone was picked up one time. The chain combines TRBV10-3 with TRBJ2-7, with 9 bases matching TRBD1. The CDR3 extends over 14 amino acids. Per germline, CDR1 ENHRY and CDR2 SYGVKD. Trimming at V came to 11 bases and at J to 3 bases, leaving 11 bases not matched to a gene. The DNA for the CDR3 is TGTGCCGTCGGGTGGGGGGACAGGGACTACGAGCAGTACTTC. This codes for CAVGWGDRDYEQYF.

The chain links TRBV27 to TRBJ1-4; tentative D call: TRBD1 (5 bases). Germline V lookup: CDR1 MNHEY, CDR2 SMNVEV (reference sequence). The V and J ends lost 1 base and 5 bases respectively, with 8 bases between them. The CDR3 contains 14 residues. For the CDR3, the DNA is TGTGCCAGCAGTTTATGGGGGGGGAATGAAAAACTGTTTTTT. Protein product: CASSLWGGNEKLFF.

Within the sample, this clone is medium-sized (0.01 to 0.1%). CDR3 region: CASSPGQGGGDEQFF. As DNA, the CDR3 is TGTGCCAGCAGTCCGGGACAGGGAGGAGGGGATGAGCAGTTCTTC. The chain couples TRBV6-4 to TRBJ2-1, with TRBD1 identical over 9 bases. The V and J ends lost 5 bases and 8 bases, in that order; junction bases with no gene match: 10. The CDR3 loop spans 15 amino acids. CDR1 is MRHNA and CDR2 is SNTAGT in the germline V gene.

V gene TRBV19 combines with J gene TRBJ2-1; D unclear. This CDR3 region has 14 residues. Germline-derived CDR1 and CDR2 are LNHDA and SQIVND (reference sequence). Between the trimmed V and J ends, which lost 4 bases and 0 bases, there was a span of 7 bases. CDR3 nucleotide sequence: TGTGCCAGTAGTAGAGGTAGCTCCTACAATGAGCAGTTCTTC. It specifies CASSRGSSYNEQFF. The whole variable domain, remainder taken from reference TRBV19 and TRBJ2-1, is DGGITQSPKYLFRKEGQNVTLSCEQNLNHDAMYWYRQDPGQGLRLIYYSQIVNDFQKGDIAEGYSVSREKKESFPLTVTSAQKNPTAFYLCASSRGSSYNEQFFGPGTRLTVL.

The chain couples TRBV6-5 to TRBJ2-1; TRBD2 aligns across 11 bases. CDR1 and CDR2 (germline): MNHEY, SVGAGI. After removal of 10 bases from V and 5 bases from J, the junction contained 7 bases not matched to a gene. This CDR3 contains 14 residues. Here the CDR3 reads CATYGTSGHNEQFF. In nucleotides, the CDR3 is TGTGCCACCTACGGGACTAGCGGCCACAATGAGCAGTTCTTC.

Here the CDR3 reads CAWSEGPRRHTEAFF. DNA for the CDR3: TGTGCCTGGAGTGAGGGTCCAAGAAGACACACTGAAGCTTTCTTT. The rearrangement uses TRBV30 and TRBJ1-1; no definite D call. There are 15 residues in the CDR3. Germline V lookup: CDR1 GTSNPN, CDR2 SVGIG (reference sequence). The V end was cut by 1 base, the J end by 3 bases, with 15 bases between. Drawing the rest from reference TRBV30 and TRBJ1-1, the complete variable domain is SQTIHQWPATLVQPVGSPLSLECTVEGTSNPNLYWYRQAAGRGLQLLFYSVGIGQISSEVPQNLSASRPQDRQFILSSKKLLLSDSGFYLCAWSEGPRRHTEAFFGQGTRLTVV.

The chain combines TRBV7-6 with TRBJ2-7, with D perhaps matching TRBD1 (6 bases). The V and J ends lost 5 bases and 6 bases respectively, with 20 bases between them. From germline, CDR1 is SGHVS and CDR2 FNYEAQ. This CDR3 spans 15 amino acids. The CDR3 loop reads CASSPTGSSPSEQYF. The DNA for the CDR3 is TGTGCCAGCAGCCCGACAGGTTCCTCGCCGAGCGAGCAGTACTTC.

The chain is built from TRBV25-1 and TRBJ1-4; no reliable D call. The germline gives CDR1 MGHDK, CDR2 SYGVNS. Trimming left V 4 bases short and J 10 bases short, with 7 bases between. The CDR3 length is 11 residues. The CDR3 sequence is CASSGGRKLFF. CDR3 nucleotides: TGTGCCAGCAGTGGTGGGAGAAAACTGTTTTTT.

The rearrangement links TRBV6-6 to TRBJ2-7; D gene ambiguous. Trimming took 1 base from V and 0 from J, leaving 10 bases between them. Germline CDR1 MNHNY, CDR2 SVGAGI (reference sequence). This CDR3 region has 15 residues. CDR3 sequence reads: CASSYFETTSYEQYF. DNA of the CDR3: TGTGCCAGCAGTTACTTCGAAACCACCTCCTACGAGCAGTACTTC.

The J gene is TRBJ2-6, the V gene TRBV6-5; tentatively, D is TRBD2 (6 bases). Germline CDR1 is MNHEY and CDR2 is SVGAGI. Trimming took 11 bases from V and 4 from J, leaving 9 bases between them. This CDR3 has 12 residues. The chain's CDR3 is CAGRTGANVLTF. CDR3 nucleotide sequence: TGTGCCGGGAGGACAGGGGCCAACGTCCTGACTTTC.